The rows below give T cell receptor beta chains drawn from one sample of a study of Graves' ophthalmopathy and Graves' hyperthyroidism. TCRdb itself ran the multiplex PCR reads through MiXCR, one entry per CDR3 protein. Of 650,000 to 900,000 distinct CDR3 sequences in the sample, approximately 40% were seen once. Sequencing was performed on peripheral blood. The receptor source for this set is an adult man with Graves' ophthalmopathy. Each CDR3 is given with its conserved first and last residue. The D gene is left open where the match is weak. Rows give clone size only sometimes, using once, few, many, or a class for an expanded clone.

cdr3_length: 14; d_call: TRBD1; clone_size: few; j_call: TRBJ2-7; v_call: TRBV20-1; cdr3_nt: TGCAGTGCTAGAGAGGGCGGACAGGGGGTAGAGCAGTACTTC; cdr3_aa: CSAREGGQGVEQYF
cdr3_length: 15; d_call: -; clone_size: -; j_call: TRBJ1-2; v_call: TRBV20-1; cdr3_nt: TGCAGTGCTAGAGATCAAGGTCGGGGAATTGGTGGCTACACCTTC; cdr3_aa: CSARDQGRGIGGYTF
cdr3_length: 17; d_call: TRBD2; clone_size: few; j_call: TRBJ2-1; v_call: TRBV2; cdr3_nt: TGTGCCAGCAGTGAGAGTTGGGTAGCGGGGGGCTACAATGAGCAGTTCTTC; cdr3_aa: CASSESWVAGGYNEQFF
cdr3_length: 14; d_call: -; clone_size: few; j_call: TRBJ1-5; v_call: TRBV9; cdr3_nt: TGTGCCAGCAGCGTAGGTCGGCGGGATGGGCCCCAGCATTTT; cdr3_aa: CASSVGRRDGPQHF
cdr3_length: 15; d_call: -; clone_size: few; j_call: TRBJ1-2; v_call: TRBV11-2; cdr3_nt: TGTGCCAGCAGCTTGTACCCAGGGGCCCCCGACGGCTACACCTTC; cdr3_aa: CASSLYPGAPDGYTF
cdr3_length: 15; d_call: -; clone_size: many; j_call: TRBJ1-2; v_call: TRBV7-9; cdr3_nt: TGTGCCAGCAGCGCAACACCTGTGGCAGGCTATGGCTACACCTTC; cdr3_aa: CASSATPVAGYGYTF
cdr3_length: 14; d_call: -; clone_size: -; j_call: TRBJ1-1; v_call: TRBV7-9; cdr3_nt: TGTGCCAGCAGCTTAATGGGGGCCGGTACTGAAGCTTTCTTT; cdr3_aa: CASSLMGAGTEAFF
cdr3_length: 14; d_call: -; clone_size: many; j_call: TRBJ1-4; v_call: TRBV29-1; cdr3_nt: TGCAGCGTTGAAGGTCGGACTGATAATGAAAAACTGTTTTTT; cdr3_aa: CSVEGRTDNEKLFF
cdr3_length: 15; d_call: -; clone_size: -; j_call: TRBJ1-1; v_call: TRBV2; cdr3_nt: TGTGCCAGCAGTGTAAACGGACGGGGCGACACTGAAGCTTTCTTT; cdr3_aa: CASSVNGRGDTEAFF
cdr3_length: 15; d_call: TRBD1; clone_size: few; j_call: TRBJ2-7; v_call: TRBV11-2; cdr3_nt: TGTGCCAGCAGCTTAAATAGGCAGGGGGTAAACGAGCAGTACTTC; cdr3_aa: CASSLNRQGVNEQYF
cdr3_length: 14; d_call: TRBD2; clone_size: -; j_call: TRBJ2-7; v_call: TRBV19; cdr3_nt: TGTGCCAGTGCAGCGGGGGTAGGGCTCTACGAGCAGTACTTC; cdr3_aa: CASAAGVGLYEQYF
cdr3_length: 14; d_call: -; clone_size: few; j_call: TRBJ1-5; v_call: TRBV12-3/TRBV12-4; cdr3_nt: TGTGCCAGCAGTTGGCAGGTTAGCAATCAGCCCCAGCATTTT; cdr3_aa: CASSWQVSNQPQHF
cdr3_length: 15; d_call: -; clone_size: -; j_call: TRBJ1-1; v_call: TRBV25-1; cdr3_nt: TGTGCCAGCAGTGCTAGAGGCGGGGTAGAAATAGAAGCTTTCTTT; cdr3_aa: CASSARGGVEIEAFF
cdr3_length: 15; d_call: TRBD1; clone_size: many; j_call: TRBJ1-5; v_call: TRBV10-2; cdr3_nt: TGCGCCAGCAGTGCCACCGGGACAGGCTATCAGCCCCAGCATTTT; cdr3_aa: CASSATGTGYQPQHF
cdr3_length: 15; d_call: TRBD1; clone_size: -; j_call: TRBJ2-5; v_call: TRBV2; cdr3_nt: TGTGCCAGCAGTGGGACAGGGGGCCAAGGTCAGCCCCAGTACTTC; cdr3_aa: CASSGTGGQGQPQYF
cdr3_length: 15; d_call: TRBD2; clone_size: few; j_call: TRBJ2-7; v_call: TRBV7-9; cdr3_nt: TGTGCCAGCAGCTCTATAGCGGGGGGGATCGACGAGCAGTACTTC; cdr3_aa: CASSSIAGGIDEQYF
cdr3_length: 13; d_call: -; clone_size: -; j_call: TRBJ1-3; v_call: TRBV20-1; cdr3_nt: TGCAGTGCTAGAGCCATGTTGGGGAACACCATATATTTT; cdr3_aa: CSARAMLGNTIYF
cdr3_length: 15; d_call: TRBD1; clone_size: once; j_call: TRBJ1-4; v_call: TRBV20-1; cdr3_nt: TGCAGTGCTAGCTCAGGACAGGGGTTTAATGAAAAACTGTTTTTT; cdr3_aa: CSASSGQGFNEKLFF
cdr3_length: 17; d_call: TRBD1; clone_size: -; j_call: TRBJ2-2; v_call: TRBV5-8; cdr3_nt: TGTGCCAGCAGCTTCCCCACAACAGGGGCGTGGACCGGGGAGCTGTTTTTT; cdr3_aa: CASSFPTTGAWTGELFF
cdr3_length: 12; d_call: -; clone_size: -; j_call: TRBJ2-5; v_call: TRBV10-3; cdr3_nt: TGTGCCATCAGTTTGACGGGAGAGACCCAGTACTTC; cdr3_aa: CAISLTGETQYF
cdr3_length: 16; d_call: TRBD1; clone_size: -; j_call: TRBJ2-2; v_call: TRBV25-1; cdr3_nt: TGTGCCAGTGGGACAGGGGGTTCGTGGGTCACCGGGGAGCTGTTTTTT; cdr3_aa: CASGTGGSWVTGELFF
cdr3_length: 16; d_call: TRBD2; clone_size: few; j_call: TRBJ2-7; v_call: TRBV4-3; cdr3_nt: TGCGCCAGCAGCCAAGATATAAGCGGGAGGTCCTACGAGCAGTACTTC; cdr3_aa: CASSQDISGRSYEQYF
cdr3_length: 14; d_call: -; clone_size: many; j_call: TRBJ1-1; v_call: TRBV19; cdr3_nt: TGTGCCAGTAGTACCGGACGGGTGAACACTGAAGCTTTCTTT; cdr3_aa: CASSTGRVNTEAFF
cdr3_length: 14; d_call: -; clone_size: few; j_call: TRBJ1-1; v_call: TRBV13; cdr3_nt: TGTGCCAGCAGCATAACAGGGATGGGCACTGAAGCTTTCTTT; cdr3_aa: CASSITGMGTEAFF
cdr3_length: 15; d_call: -; clone_size: -; j_call: TRBJ1-5; v_call: TRBV7-2; cdr3_nt: TGTGCCAGCAGCCAAGATCCAGGGAGGGGACAGCCCCAGCATTTT; cdr3_aa: CASSQDPGRGQPQHF
cdr3_length: 13; d_call: -; clone_size: once; j_call: TRBJ2-7; v_call: TRBV5-1; cdr3_nt: TGCGCCAGCAGCTTAGCAGGGGTACGCGAGCAGTACTTC; cdr3_aa: CASSLAGVREQYF
cdr3_length: 15; d_call: -; clone_size: many; j_call: TRBJ1-1; v_call: TRBV2; cdr3_nt: TGTGCCAGCAGTCGGTCGACAGGAGAGGCCACTGAAGCTTTCTTT; cdr3_aa: CASSRSTGEATEAFF
cdr3_length: 15; d_call: TRBD1; clone_size: -; j_call: TRBJ1-2; v_call: TRBV14; cdr3_nt: TGTGCCAGCAGCCACGGACAGGGAGTCAACTATGGCTACACCTTC; cdr3_aa: CASSHGQGVNYGYTF
cdr3_length: 17; d_call: -; clone_size: -; j_call: TRBJ1-3; v_call: TRBV9; cdr3_nt: TGTGCCAGCAGCGTAGCGCCGCCGGAGTGCTCTGGAAACACCGTATATTTT; cdr3_aa: CASSVAPPECSGNTVYF
cdr3_length: 14; d_call: TRBD1; clone_size: many; j_call: TRBJ2-5; v_call: TRBV29-1; cdr3_nt: TGCAGCGTTGGGACAGGGGGCCGCCAAGAGACCCAGTACTTC; cdr3_aa: CSVGTGGRQETQYF
cdr3_length: 15; d_call: TRBD1; clone_size: many; j_call: TRBJ1-1; v_call: TRBV7-9; cdr3_nt: TGTGCCAGCAGCCCGTTGACAGGGTCGCGTACTGAAGCTTTCTTT; cdr3_aa: CASSPLTGSRTEAFF
cdr3_length: 13; d_call: TRBD2; clone_size: -; j_call: TRBJ2-7; v_call: TRBV7-2; cdr3_nt: TGTGCCAGCAGCTTAAGCGGGGAGACAGAGCAGTACTTC; cdr3_aa: CASSLSGETEQYF
cdr3_length: 17; d_call: TRBD1; clone_size: -; j_call: TRBJ2-7; v_call: TRBV2; cdr3_nt: TGTGCCAGCAGTGAAGGTATGGGGTGGACAGGATCCTACGAGCAGTACTTC; cdr3_aa: CASSEGMGWTGSYEQYF
cdr3_length: 14; d_call: -; clone_size: -; j_call: TRBJ2-7; v_call: TRBV7-9; cdr3_nt: TGTGCCAGCAGCTTGGCAGGTCCGAGGGACGAGCAGTACTTC; cdr3_aa: CASSLAGPRDEQYF
cdr3_length: 12; d_call: -; clone_size: few; j_call: TRBJ1-5; v_call: TRBV6-1; cdr3_nt: TGTGCCAGCAGAGATGTTGGGCAGCCCCAGCATTTT; cdr3_aa: CASRDVGQPQHF
cdr3_length: 15; d_call: TRBD1; clone_size: few; j_call: TRBJ1-6; v_call: TRBV7-9; cdr3_nt: TGTGCCAGCAGCCAAGAGGGGACAGGGAATTCACCCCTCCACTTT; cdr3_aa: CASSQEGTGNSPLHF
cdr3_length: 13; d_call: -; clone_size: many; j_call: TRBJ1-2; v_call: TRBV7-9; cdr3_nt: TGTGCCAGCAGCTTAAGGCGGTACTATGGCTACACCTTC; cdr3_aa: CASSLRRYYGYTF
cdr3_length: 13; d_call: -; clone_size: few; j_call: TRBJ1-5; v_call: TRBV4-1; cdr3_nt: TGCGCCAGCAGTCGCGAAAGGAGGACGCCCCAGCATTTT; cdr3_aa: CASSRERRTPQHF
cdr3_length: 13; d_call: TRBD1; clone_size: many; j_call: TRBJ1-1; v_call: TRBV24-1; cdr3_nt: TGTGCCACATCGACAGGGATGAACACTGAAGCTTTCTTT; cdr3_aa: CATSTGMNTEAFF
cdr3_length: 15; d_call: -; clone_size: few; j_call: TRBJ1-5; v_call: TRBV10-3; cdr3_nt: TGTGCCAGCAGTAAAATACGGGACAACCGGCAGCCCCAGCATTTT; cdr3_aa: CASSKIRDNRQPQHF